This TCR beta chain was profiled in a study of blood T cell repertoires in COVID-19. Looking at the study overall: Researchers got acute and convalescent COVID-19 samples from the United States, Italy and Spain. Sources were T cells, B-cell-depleted T cells, or PBMCs; the material itself was cDNA or gDNA.

How the authors handled the data: Amplification from reference gene primers served as the basis for estimated nucleated cell counts. Profiled with immunoSEQ multiplex PCR; TCRdb holds only in-frame clones, not every one. V and J calls plus clone size are reproduced from that table; the DNA served to infer D and trimming. The table has approximately 210,000 clones, almost 85% seen once; the top ten hold approximately 8%. CDR1 is MNHEY and CDR2 is SVGAGI in the germline V gene. V lost 8 bases to trimming and J lost 13 bases; unmatched junction nucleotides: 8. CDR3 length: 12 residues. Sequencing was done on a sample of peripheral blood. The gene calls are TRBV6-5 and TRBJ1-6; the match to TRBD1 covers 7 bases. The TCR sequence derives from a woman aged 45-65 years with active or convalescent COVID-19. The CDR3: CASGGQAAPLHF. The CDR3 DNA sequence: TGTGCCAGCGGCGGACAGGCGGCCCCCCTCCACTTT.